These T cell receptor beta chains were read from a single sample in a study of human T cells and chemical hapten exposure. TCRdb ran MiXCR on the RACE reads and lists one entry per CDR3 protein. Of some 70,000 distinct CDR3 sequences listed, 9.5% to 12% are singletons. Specimen: whole blood, collected in connection with sensitization to the hapten diphenylcyclopropenone (DPC). The receptors originated from a woman aged 45-65 years with alopecia areata. Some clones in this sample may be carry-over from other donors' samples. Each CDR3 is given without its conserved first and last residue.

v_gene	j_gene	CDR3aa
TRBV28	TRBJ1-6	ASIGPHNSPLH
TRBV7-2	TRBJ1-1	ASSSQGAMNTEAF
TRBV12-3/TRBV12-4	TRBJ1-1	ASTKRGRKNTEAF
TRBV7-2	TRBJ1-3	ASSLSNPGNTIY
TRBV19	TRBJ2-3	ASSVLRDRDKY
TRBV7-6	TRBJ1-3	ASSLGVGNTIY
TRBV7-9	TRBJ2-1	ASSLAGGFYNEQF
TRBV20-1	TRBJ2-5	STREAGYQETQY
TRBV12-3/TRBV12-4	TRBJ2-7	ASSNRDRGAPEQY
TRBV29-1	TRBJ2-7	SVEVPPVGEQY
TRBV6-5	TRBJ1-6	ASSYVGLGQGNSPLH
TRBV5-6	TRBJ2-1	ASSRVERGNEQF
TRBV3-1	TRBJ2-1	ASSHLGGSVNEQF
TRBV19	TRBJ2-1	ASAELAGVGNEQF
TRBV20-1	TRBJ1-5	SARGTGSYSNQPQH
TRBV6-6	TRBJ1-5	ASSYSIAGDQPQH
TRBV5-1	TRBJ1-1	ASSLGTKTFGEAF
TRBV2	TRBJ2-7	ASSQTGNEQY
TRBV24-1	TRBJ2-2	ATSETSGPLLDLGELF
TRBV28	TRBJ2-7	ASASPHYEQY
TRBV7-2	TRBJ2-7	ASSLVGTSEIHEQY
TRBV11-2	TRBJ2-3	ASSLLPLSGGPHTQY
TRBV29-1	TRBJ1-1	SVPKGADGTEAF
TRBV6-6	TRBJ1-2	ASSYSSDRGVYGYT
TRBV3-1	TRBJ1-1	ASSPTPSRVAEAF
TRBV2	TRBJ1-4	ASSLESGTGNEKLF
TRBV18	TRBJ2-4	ASSPPEVTKNIQY
TRBV6-5	TRBJ1-1	ASSWAGQASNWGAF